These 17 T cell receptor beta chains share one sample of origin, sequenced in a study of shared clonotypes between healthy human individuals. Naive-designated CD8 cells lacked CD45RO, were positively enriched for CCR7, and omitted terminally differentiated effector memory CD45RA+ cells. The repertoire was sequenced with immunoSEQ multiplex PCR; TCRdb's copy has only in-frame clones and lacks some. This table holds about 820,000 clones, about 91% found once. Sequencing was done on a sample of naive CD8+ T cells sorted from blood. The origin of the receptors is a man aged 25-45 years in good health.

On this clone itself: Within the sample, other DNA sequences also encode this same CDR3. This chain links TRBV7-9 with TRBJ2-5; D ambiguous. This CDR3 contains 10 residues. CDR1 is SEHNR, CDR2 FQNEAQ, per germline (reference sequence). V was shortened by 8 bases and J by 2 bases, with 3 bases between the two germline ends. The CDR3 DNA reads as TGTGCCAGCTCACAAGAGACCCAGTACTTC. This sequence encodes CASSQETQYF.

The J gene is TRBJ2-7, the V gene TRBV6-5; D perhaps matches TRBD2 (5 bases). V lost 0 bases and J 1 base, leaving 10 bases between the germline ends. From germline, CDR1 is MNHEY and CDR2 SVGAGI. The CDR3 is 15 amino acids. CDR3 in DNA: TGTGCCAGCAGTTACTCTTACCCGGGATCCTACGAGCAGTACTTC. This encodes CASSYSYPGSYEQYF.

This chain joins TRBV4-1 and TRBJ1-2, with D perhaps TRBD1 (5 bases). Per the germline V gene, CDR1 is MGHRA and CDR2 is YSYEKL. The ends were cut back, 1 base at V and 2 bases at J, with 14 bases in the middle. The CDR3 runs to 16 residues. The CDR3 reads CASSQGELTANYGYTF. The CDR3 DNA reads TGCGCCAGCAGCCAAGGGGAGCTGACAGCCAACTATGGCTACACCTTC.

The V gene is TRBV7-9, the J gene TRBJ2-3; 9 bases map to TRBD2. J gave up 2 bases and V 4 bases, and 7 bases lay outside the gene matches. CDR1 SEHNR and CDR2 FQNEAQ come from the germline V gene (reference sequence). This CDR3 region has 16 residues. The CDR3: CASSSRLAEITDTQYF. CDR3 DNA: TGTGCCAGCAGCTCCCGACTAGCGGAGATCACAGATACGCAGTATTTT.

V is TRBV11-2 and J is TRBJ2-3, with a possible D match to TRBD2 (5 bases). CDR1 is SGHAT, CDR2 FQNNGV, per germline. V lost 1 base and J 3 bases, leaving 14 bases between the germline ends. This CDR3 has 16 amino acids. In DNA form, the CDR3 reads TGTGCCAGCAGCTTAGGGGTAGGCATAGCGACAGATACGCAGTATTTT. Amino acid sequence: CASSLGVGIATDTQYF.

This sequence joins TRBV5-1 and TRBJ1-2; possible D gene TRBD1, 5 bases. V was shortened by 5 bases and J by 8 bases, with 13 bases between the two germline ends. Germline V gene data show CDR1 as SGHRS and CDR2 as YFSETQ. The CDR3 is 12 amino acids. CDR3 loop: CASRPGGEGYTF. The CDR3 DNA sequence: TGCGCCAGCAGACCCGGAGGGGAGGGCTACACCTTC.

The rearrangement uses TRBV6-1 and TRBJ2-7; 11 bases agree with TRBD2. The CDR3 is 16 residues long. The trim removed 4 bases at V and 4 bases at J, leaving 9 bases unmatched. CDR1 MNHNS and CDR2 SASEGT come from the germline V gene. Here the CDR3 reads CASSAGVGLAEYEQYF. As DNA, the CDR3 is TGTGCCAGCAGTGCAGGCGTGGGACTAGCGGAATACGAGCAGTACTTC.

V gene TRBV6-1 combines with J gene TRBJ2-7; D unclear. V was pared by 4 bases and J by 2 bases, with 9 bases between. In germline, CDR1 is MNHNS, CDR2 SASEGT. The CDR3 contains 13 residues. CDR3 DNA: TGTGCCAGCAGTGCGCGGTCGACCTACGAGCAGTACTTC. Translated: CASSARSTYEQYF.

This clone has a count of ten or more. V is TRBV15 and J is TRBJ2-1; D uncertain. Trimming pared 3 bases from V and 0 bases from J, leaving 9 bases between. CDR1 and CDR2 (germline): LNHNV, YYDKDF (reference sequence). The CDR3 is made up of 15 amino acids. DNA of the CDR3: TGTGCCACCAGCAGGGCTAGTAGCTCCTACAATGAGCAGTTCTTC. This gives the protein CATSRASSSYNEQFF.

The chain uses TRBV6-6 and TRBJ1-5; D call uncertain. Between the trimmed V and J ends, which lost 0 bases and 2 bases, there was a span of 5 bases. The CDR3 extends over 14 amino acids. Germline V CDR1 and CDR2: MNHNY, SVGAGI (reference sequence). CDR3 protein: CASSYSGGNQPQHF. The CDR3 nucleotides read TGTGCCAGCAGTTACTCTGGCGGCAATCAGCCCCAGCATTTT.

The chain joins TRBV4-1 to TRBJ2-7, with D unresolved. This CDR3 region has 15 residues. The germline V gene encodes CDR1 MGHRA and CDR2 YSYEKL. With 1 base removed from V and 2 bases from J, the gap between germline ends came to 12 bases. The CDR3 protein is CASSQGFVGTYEQYF. CDR3 nucleotide sequence: TGCGCCAGCAGCCAAGGGTTCGTCGGTACCTACGAGCAGTACTTC.

The rearrangement links TRBV19 to TRBJ1-2; no definite D call. The CDR3 spans 13 residues. Trimming took off 1 base at V and 6 bases at J, with 9 bases between the two ends. From germline, CDR1 is LNHDA and CDR2 SQIVND (reference sequence). The DNA of the CDR3 is TGTGCCAGTAGTATAGGTATTCGGGATGGCTACACCTTC. As protein: CASSIGIRDGYTF.

The chain joins TRBV7-9 to TRBJ1-2; D unclear. This CDR3 has 14 amino acids. V lost 4 bases and J 2 bases, leaving 11 bases between the germline ends. The V gene's germline CDR1 is SEHNR and CDR2 FQNEAQ (reference sequence). The DNA of the CDR3 is TGTGCCAGCAGCTCAATGTCGCTGAACTATGGCTACACCTTC. It yields the protein CASSSMSLNYGYTF. Full variable domain (missing parts from reference TRBV7-9 and TRBJ1-2): DTGVSQNPRHKITKRGQNVTFRCDPISEHNRLYWYRQTLGQGPEFLTYFQNEAQLEKSRLLSDRFSAERPKGSFSTLEIQRTEQGDSAMYLCASSSMSLNYGYTFGSGTRLTVV.

The chain carries TRBV9 and TRBJ2-7; D is ambiguous. The V gene lost 3 bases and the J gene lost 0 bases, with 10 bases spanning the gap. Germline V gene data show CDR1 as SGDLS and CDR2 as YYNGEE. This CDR3 has 14 residues. CDR3 nucleotides: TGTGCCAGCAGCGGAGACCAGCGCTCCTACGAGCAGTACTTC. Its protein product is CASSGDQRSYEQYF. Variable domain in full (rest from reference TRBV9 and TRBJ2-7): DSGVTQTPKHLITATGQRVTLRCSPRSGDLSVYWYQQSLDQGLQFLIQYYNGEERAKGNILERFSAQQFPDLHSELNLSSLELGDSALYFCASSGDQRSYEQYFGPGTRLTVT.

The CDR3 DNA reads as TGTGCCAGCAGCTCCGGACTAGCCTCAGATACGCAGTATTTT. Translating gives CASSSGLASDTQYF. The chain has TRBV13 and TRBJ2-3; 8 positions agree with TRBD2. Germline loops: CDR1 PRHDT, CDR2 FYEKMQ (reference sequence). The CDR3 has 14 amino acids. V trimming: 4 bases; J trimming: 4 bases; junction bases outside the gene matches: 4.

The count of this clone is one. Here the CDR3 reads CASSLNRGQGAIYEQYF. The CDR3 DNA sequence: TGTGCCAGCAGCTTGAACCGGGGACAGGGGGCGATCTACGAGCAGTACTTC. The J gene is TRBJ2-7, the V gene TRBV7-2; 12 bases match TRBD1. V dropped 3 bases and J dropped 3; count of bases not matched to a gene: 9. There are 17 residues in the CDR3. CDR1 is SGHTA, CDR2 FQGNSA, per germline.

The genes are TRBV11-3 and TRBJ2-7; the match to TRBD2 covers 9 bases. Germline values: CDR1 SGHNT, CDR2 YENEEA. This CDR3 comprises 16 residues. The V segment lost 0 bases and the J segment 3 bases; nucleotides outside the gene matches: 6. DNA for the CDR3: TGTGCCAGCAGCTTAGATCGAACTAGCGGGTGCTACGAGCAGTACTTC. As protein: CASSLDRTSGCYEQYF.